Listed below are T cell receptor beta chains from one sample, sequenced in a study of T cell responses to AZD1222 COVID-19 vaccine. Profiled with immunoSEQ multiplex PCR; TCRdb holds only in-frame clones, not every one. The table includes under 150,000 clones, 80% to 90% detected once. The starting material was peripheral blood, obtained 28 days after the second AZD1222 dose. Every receptor here comes from an adult who received the AZD1222 COVID-19 vaccine. CDR3s include the opening cysteine and the closing phenylalanine or tryptophan. The D gene is left open where the match is weak. Clone size is not always given. Where it is, it says once, few, many or a class for expanded clones.

clone_size d_call j_call v_call cdr3_aa cdr3_nt
- TRBD2 TRBJ2-7 TRBV5-4 CASSLTSGSEQYF TGTGCCAGCAGCTTGACTAGCGGGAGCGAGCAGTACTTC
- - TRBJ2-5 TRBV18 CASSLDFQETQYF TGTGCCAGCTCACTGGACTTCCAAGAGACCCAGTACTTC
- TRBD2 TRBJ2-2 TRBV4-2 CASSPKPGLAGEYRTGELFF TGTGCCAGCAGCCCCAAACCGGGACTAGCGGGAGAGTATCGGACCGGGGAGCTGTTTTTT
- - TRBJ1-2 TRBV19 CASTPALTANYGYTF TGTGCCAGTACCCCCGCCCTTACTGCAAACTATGGCTACACCTTC
once - TRBJ2-1 TRBV5-6 CASSSGTLSYNEQFF TGTGCCAGCAGCTCCGGGACTCTTTCCTACAATGAGCAGTTCTTC
few - TRBJ1-4 TRBV12-3/TRBV12-4 CASGRGNEKLFF TGTGCCAGCGGCAGGGGTAATGAAAAACTGTTTTTT
- TRBD1 TRBJ1-2 TRBV4-3 CASSQDPTGGIGYTF TGCGCCAGCAGCCAAGATCCGACAGGGGGCATTGGCTACACCTTC
- - TRBJ1-2 TRBV7-8 CASSRDNYGYTF TGTGCCAGCAGCCGCGACAACTATGGCTACACCTTC
- - TRBJ1-1 TRBV12-2 CASRLPRSTGMNTEAFF TGTGCAAGTCGCTTACCACGGTCAACAGGGATGAACACTGAAGCTTTCTTT
- - TRBJ2-7 TRBV7-9 CASSSDNYEQYF TGTGCCAGCAGCTCCGACAACTACGAGCAGTACTTC
- - TRBJ1-1 TRBV7-2 CASSSSLNTEAFF TGTGCCAGCAGCTCCAGTTTGAACACTGAAGCTTTCTTT
- - TRBJ2-3 TRBV10-1 CASSDGGPPKDTQYF TGCGCCAGCAGTGACGGAGGCCCCCCTAAAGATACGCAGTATTTT
- TRBD1 TRBJ2-7 TRBV6-5 CASRLGQIYSYEQYF TGTGCCAGCAGGTTGGGACAGATCTATTCCTACGAGCAGTACTTC
- - TRBJ2-1 TRBV24-1 CATSDAGGPGNEQFF TGTGCCACCAGTGATGCAGGGGGGCCTGGAAATGAGCAGTTCTTC
- - TRBJ1-5 TRBV15 CATSRDPDQPQHF TGTGCCACCAGCAGAGATCCCGATCAGCCCCAGCATTTT
few - TRBJ1-1 TRBV28 CASSTPSGANTEAFF TGTGCCAGCAGTACACCTTCGGGGGCGAACACTGAAGCTTTCTTT
- - TRBJ1-5 TRBV19 CASRGGTASGLEYSNQPQHF TGTGCCAGTAGGGGTGGCACAGCCTCCGGTCTTGAGTATAGCAATCAGCCCCAGCATTTT
- - TRBJ2-1 TRBV11-3 CASSLDLGSGINEQFF TGTGCCAGCAGCTTAGATCTCGGTTCCGGGATCAATGAGCAGTTCTTC
- TRBD2 TRBJ2-1 TRBV19 CASSRTRGLRSYNEQFF TGTGCCAGTAGTCGGACTAGGGGTCTCCGCTCCTACAATGAGCAGTTCTTC
once - TRBJ1-2 TRBV5-6 CASSVGLYGYTF TGTGCCAGCAGCGTGGGACTTTATGGCTACACCTTC
once TRBD1 TRBJ1-6 TRBV5-1 CASSSTGGNSPLHF TGCGCCAGCAGCTCGACAGGGGGAAATTCACCCCTCCACTTT
- - TRBJ2-7 TRBV29-1 CSAGEGASYEQYF TGCAGCGCCGGGGAGGGGGCCTCCTACGAGCAGTACTTC
- TRBD1 TRBJ2-7 TRBV10-1 CASSEAAVNRGADEQYF TGCGCCAGCAGTGAGGCGGCGGTGAACAGGGGGGCGGACGAGCAGTACTTC
- - TRBJ1-5 TRBV5-6 CASSWGQGREPQHF TGTGCCAGCAGCTGGGGGCAGGGCCGGGAGCCCCAGCATTTT